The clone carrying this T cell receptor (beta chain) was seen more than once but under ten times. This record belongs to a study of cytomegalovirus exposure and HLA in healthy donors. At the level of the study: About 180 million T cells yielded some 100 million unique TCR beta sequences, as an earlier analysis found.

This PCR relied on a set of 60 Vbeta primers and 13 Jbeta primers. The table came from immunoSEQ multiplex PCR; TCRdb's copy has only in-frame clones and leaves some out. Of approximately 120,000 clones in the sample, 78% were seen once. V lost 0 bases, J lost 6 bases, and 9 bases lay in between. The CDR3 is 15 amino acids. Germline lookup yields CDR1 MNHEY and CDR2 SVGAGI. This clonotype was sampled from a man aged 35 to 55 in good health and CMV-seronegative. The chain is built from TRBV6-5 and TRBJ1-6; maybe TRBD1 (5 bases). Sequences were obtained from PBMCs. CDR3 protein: CASSYSTGFNSPLHF. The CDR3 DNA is TGTGCCAGCAGTTACTCAACAGGCTTTAATTCACCCCTCCACTTT.